Listed here are 2 T cell receptor beta chains from one sample, sequenced in a study of cytomegalovirus exposure and HLA in healthy donors. PCR employed 60 Vbeta and 13 Jbeta primers. Profiling relied on immunoSEQ multiplex PCR, and the TCRdb table lists in-frame clones only, not all of them. The repertoire holds about 200,000 clones, with about 79% as singletons. Sequenced: PBMCs. These receptors originate from a boy between 2 and 10 years old in good health and CMV-seronegative.

V gene TRBV6-4 combines with J gene TRBJ1-6; D unclear. Germline CDR1 and CDR2: MRHNA and SNTAGT. Trimming cost V 2 bases and J 10 bases, with 9 bases left between them. There are 13 residues in the CDR3. The CDR3 sequence: CASSDVEGSPLHF. CDR3 coding DNA: TGTGCCAGCAGTGACGTCGAGGGATCACCCCTCCACTTT.

Of note for this clone: The junction shows a germline mismatch at one end, possibly a read error. The CDR3 sequence is CASSPAGGADTQYF. In DNA form, the CDR3 reads TGTGCTAGCAGCCCCGCCGGGGGGGCAGATACGCAGTATTTT. The chain is built from TRBV7-7 and TRBJ2-3; the match to TRBD2 covers 8 bases. CDR1 and CDR2 (germline): SSHAT, FNYEAQ (reference sequence). The CDR3 sequence is 14 residues long.